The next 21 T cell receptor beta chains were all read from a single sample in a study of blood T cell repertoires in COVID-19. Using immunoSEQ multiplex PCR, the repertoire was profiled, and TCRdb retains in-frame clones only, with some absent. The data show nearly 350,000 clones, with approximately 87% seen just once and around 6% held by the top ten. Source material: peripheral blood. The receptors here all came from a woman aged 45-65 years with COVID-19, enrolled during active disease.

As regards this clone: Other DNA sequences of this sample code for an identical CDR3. The CDR3 loop is CASSLLTGYGYTF. CDR3 coding DNA: TGTGCCAGCAGTCTCCTCACGGGCTATGGCTACACCTTC. The chain employs TRBV27 and TRBJ1-2; D is unresolved. Germline V CDR1 and CDR2: MNHEY, SMNVEV (reference sequence). The CDR3 covers 13 residues. Trimming took off 5 bases at V and 4 bases at J, with 11 bases between the two ends.

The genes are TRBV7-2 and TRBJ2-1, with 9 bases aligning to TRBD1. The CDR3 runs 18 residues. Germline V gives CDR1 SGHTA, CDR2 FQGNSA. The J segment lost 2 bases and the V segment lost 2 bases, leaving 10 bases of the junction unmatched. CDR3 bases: TGTGCCAGCAGCTTAAAGACAGGGGGTGAGGTCCCCTACAATGAGCAGTTCTTC. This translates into CASSLKTGGEVPYNEQFF. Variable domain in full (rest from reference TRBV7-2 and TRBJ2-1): GAGVSQSPSNKVTEKGKDVELRCDPISGHTALYWYRQSLGQGLEFLIYFQGNSAPDKSGLPSDRFSAERTGGSVSTLTIQRTQQEDSAVYLCASSLKTGGEVPYNEQFFGPGTRLTVL.

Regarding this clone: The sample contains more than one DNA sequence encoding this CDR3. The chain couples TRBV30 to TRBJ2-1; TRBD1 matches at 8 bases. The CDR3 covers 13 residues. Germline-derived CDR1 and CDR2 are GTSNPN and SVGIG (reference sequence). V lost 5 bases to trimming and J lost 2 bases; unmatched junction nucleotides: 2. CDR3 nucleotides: TGTGCCTGGTCGGGACAGGCCTACAATGAGCAGTTCTTC. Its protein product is CAWSGQAYNEQFF.

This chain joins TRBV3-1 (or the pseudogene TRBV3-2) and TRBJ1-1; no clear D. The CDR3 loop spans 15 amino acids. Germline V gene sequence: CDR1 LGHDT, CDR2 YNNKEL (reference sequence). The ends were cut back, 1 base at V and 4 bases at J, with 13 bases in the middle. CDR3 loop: CASSQVGSRGTEAFF. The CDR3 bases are TGTGCCAGCAGCCAAGTAGGCAGCCGAGGCACTGAAGCTTTCTTT.

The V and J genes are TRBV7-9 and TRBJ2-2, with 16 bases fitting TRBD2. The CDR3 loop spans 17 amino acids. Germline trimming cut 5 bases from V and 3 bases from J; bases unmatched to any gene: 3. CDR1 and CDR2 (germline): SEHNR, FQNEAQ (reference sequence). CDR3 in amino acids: CASSPGLAGGYTGELFF. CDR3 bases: TGTGCCAGCAGCCCGGGACTAGCGGGAGGGTACACCGGGGAGCTGTTTTTT.

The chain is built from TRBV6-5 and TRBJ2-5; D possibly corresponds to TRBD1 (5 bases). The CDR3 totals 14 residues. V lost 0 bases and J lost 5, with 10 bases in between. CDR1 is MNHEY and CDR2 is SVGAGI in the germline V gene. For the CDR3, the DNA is TGTGCCAGCAGTTACTCTGGGGCAACGGAGACCCAGTACTTC. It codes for CASSYSGATETQYF.

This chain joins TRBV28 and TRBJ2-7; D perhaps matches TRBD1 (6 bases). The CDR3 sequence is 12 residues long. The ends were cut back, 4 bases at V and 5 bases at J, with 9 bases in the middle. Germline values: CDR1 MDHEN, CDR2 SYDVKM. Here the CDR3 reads CASSSQGHEQYF. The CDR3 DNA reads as TGTGCCAGCAGTTCTCAGGGGCACGAGCAGTACTTC.

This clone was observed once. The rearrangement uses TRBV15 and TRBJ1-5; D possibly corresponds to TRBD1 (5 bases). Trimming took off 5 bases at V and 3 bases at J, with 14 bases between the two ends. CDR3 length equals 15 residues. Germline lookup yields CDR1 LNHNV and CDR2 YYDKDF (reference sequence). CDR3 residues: CATSGPDSFNQPQHF. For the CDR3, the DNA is TGTGCCACCAGCGGCCCTGACAGCTTCAATCAGCCCCAGCATTTT. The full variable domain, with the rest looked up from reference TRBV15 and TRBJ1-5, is DAMVIQNPRYQVTQFGKPVTLSCSQTLNHNVMYWYQQKSSQAPKLLFHYYDKDFNNEADTPDNFQSRRPNTSFCFLDIRSPGLGDTAMYLCATSGPDSFNQPQHFGDGTRLSIL.

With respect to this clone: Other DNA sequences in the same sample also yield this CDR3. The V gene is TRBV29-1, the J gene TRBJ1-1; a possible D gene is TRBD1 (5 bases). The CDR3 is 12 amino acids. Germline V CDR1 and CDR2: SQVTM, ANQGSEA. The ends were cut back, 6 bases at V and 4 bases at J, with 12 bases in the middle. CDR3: CSVGSGSTEAFF. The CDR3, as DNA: TGCAGCGTAGGGTCAGGGTCCACTGAAGCTTTCTTT.

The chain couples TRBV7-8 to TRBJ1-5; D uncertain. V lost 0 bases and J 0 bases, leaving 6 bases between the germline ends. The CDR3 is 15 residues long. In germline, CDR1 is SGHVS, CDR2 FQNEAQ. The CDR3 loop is CASSLAQNSNQPQHF. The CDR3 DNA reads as TGTGCCAGCAGCTTAGCACAGAATAGCAATCAGCCCCAGCATTTT. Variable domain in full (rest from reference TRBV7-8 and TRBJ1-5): GAGVSQSPRYKVAKRGQDVALRCDPISGHVSLFWYQQALGQGPEFLTYFQNEAQLDKSGLPSDRFFAERPEGSVSTLKIQRTQQEDSAVYLCASSLAQNSNQPQHFGDGTRLSIL.

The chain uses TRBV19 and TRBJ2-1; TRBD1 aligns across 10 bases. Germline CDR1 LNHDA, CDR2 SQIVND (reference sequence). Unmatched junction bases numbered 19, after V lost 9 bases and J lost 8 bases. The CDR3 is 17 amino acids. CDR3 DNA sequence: TGTGCCAGCGCCAAGGAAGTCAGGACAGGGGGAGGGGATGAGCAGTTCTTC. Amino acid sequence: CASAKEVRTGGGDEQFF.

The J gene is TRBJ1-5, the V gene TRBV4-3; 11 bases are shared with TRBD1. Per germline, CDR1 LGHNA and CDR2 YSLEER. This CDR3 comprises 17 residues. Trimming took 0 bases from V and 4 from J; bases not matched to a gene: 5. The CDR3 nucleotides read TGCGCCAGCAGCCAAGACTGGGGGACAGGGGGGAATCAGCCCCAGCATTTT. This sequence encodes CASSQDWGTGGNQPQHF.

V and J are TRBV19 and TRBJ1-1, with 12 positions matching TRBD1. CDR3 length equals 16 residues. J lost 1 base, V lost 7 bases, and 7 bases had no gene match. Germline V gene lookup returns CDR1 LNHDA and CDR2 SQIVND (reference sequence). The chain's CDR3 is CASMGTGGRENTEAFF. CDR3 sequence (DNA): TGTGCCAGTATGGGGACAGGGGGCCGGGAGAACACTGAAGCTTTCTTT.

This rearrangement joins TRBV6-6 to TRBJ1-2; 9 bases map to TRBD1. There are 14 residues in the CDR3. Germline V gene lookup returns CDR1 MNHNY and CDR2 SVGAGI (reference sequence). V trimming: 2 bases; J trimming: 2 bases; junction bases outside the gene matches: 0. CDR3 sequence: CASSYGQGNYGYTF. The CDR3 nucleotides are TGTGCCAGCAGTTACGGACAGGGGAACTATGGCTACACCTTC.

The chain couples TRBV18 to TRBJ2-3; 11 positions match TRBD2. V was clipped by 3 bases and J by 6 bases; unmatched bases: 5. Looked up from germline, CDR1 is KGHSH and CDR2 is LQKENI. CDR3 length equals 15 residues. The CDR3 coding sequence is TGTGCCAGCTCACCGGGACTAGCGGTAGGGGATACGCAGTATTTT. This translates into CASSPGLAVGDTQYF.

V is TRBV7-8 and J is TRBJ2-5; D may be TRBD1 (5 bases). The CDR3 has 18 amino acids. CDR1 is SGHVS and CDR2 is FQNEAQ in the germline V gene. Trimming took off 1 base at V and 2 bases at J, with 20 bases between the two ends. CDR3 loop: CASSLGKLTGLWQETQYF. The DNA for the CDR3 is TGTGCCAGCAGCTTAGGAAAGCTCACAGGATTGTGGCAAGAGACCCAGTACTTC. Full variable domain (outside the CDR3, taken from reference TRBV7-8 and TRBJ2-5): GAGVSQSPRYKVAKRGQDVALRCDPISGHVSLFWYQQALGQGPEFLTYFQNEAQLDKSGLPSDRFFAERPEGSVSTLKIQRTQQEDSAVYLCASSLGKLTGLWQETQYFGPGTRLLVL.

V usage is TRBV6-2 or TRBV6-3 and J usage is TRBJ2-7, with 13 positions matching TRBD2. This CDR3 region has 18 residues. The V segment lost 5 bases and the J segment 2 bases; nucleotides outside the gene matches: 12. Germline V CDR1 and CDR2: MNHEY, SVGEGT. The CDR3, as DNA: TGTGCCAGCAGTCATACCCGACTAGCGGGAGGTGACGCCTACGAGCAGTACTTC. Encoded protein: CASSHTRLAGGDAYEQYF.

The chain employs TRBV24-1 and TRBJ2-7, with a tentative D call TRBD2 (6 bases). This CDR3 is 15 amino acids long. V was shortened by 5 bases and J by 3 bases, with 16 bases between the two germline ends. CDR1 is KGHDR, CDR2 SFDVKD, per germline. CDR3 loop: CATSGTGTLDYEQYF. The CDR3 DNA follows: TGTGCCACCAGTGGAACCGGGACTTTGGACTACGAGCAGTACTTC.

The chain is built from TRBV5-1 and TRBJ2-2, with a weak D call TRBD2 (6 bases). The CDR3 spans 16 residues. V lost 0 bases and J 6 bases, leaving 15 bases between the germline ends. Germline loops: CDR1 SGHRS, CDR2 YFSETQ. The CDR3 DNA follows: TGCGCCAGCAGCTTGGCATCTAGCGTAGCGGCCGGGGAGCTGTTTTTT. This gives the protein CASSLASSVAAGELFF.

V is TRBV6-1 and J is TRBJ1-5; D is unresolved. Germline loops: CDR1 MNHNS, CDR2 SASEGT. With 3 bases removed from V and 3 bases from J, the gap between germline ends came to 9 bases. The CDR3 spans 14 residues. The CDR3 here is CASSEAGANQPQHF. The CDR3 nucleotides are TGTGCCAGCAGTGAGGCAGGCGCCAATCAGCCCCAGCATTTT.

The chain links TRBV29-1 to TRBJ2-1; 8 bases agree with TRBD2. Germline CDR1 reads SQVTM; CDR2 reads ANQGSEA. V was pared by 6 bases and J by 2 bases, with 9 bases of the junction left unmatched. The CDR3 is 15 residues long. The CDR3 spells CSVAGGTRAYNEQFF. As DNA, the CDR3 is TGCAGCGTCGCTGGGGGGACTAGAGCCTACAATGAGCAGTTCTTC.